The clone carrying this T cell receptor beta chain was detected many times. What it recognizes is unknown. The entry originates in a study of T cell repertoires in cytomegalovirus infection. About the research overall: Indications of both CMV infection and matching HLA type were provided by public TCR beta signatures. General study results and limits: Public TCR beta family frequency separated CMV-and-HLA carriers, including in an independent cohort. It was HLA-C-restricted CMV-specific TCR beta clonotypes that dominated the response ex vivo.

Trimming shortened V by 3 bases and J by 5 bases, and 13 bases separated the two germline ends. There are 14 residues in the CDR3. CDR1 and CDR2 from the germline V gene are MDHEN and SYDVKM. One entry per CDR3 protein results from TCRdb running MiXCR on the reads. The table lists about 210,000 distinct CDR3 sequences, under 8.5% of them singletons. Sequencing was carried out using PBMCs. The TCR originated in a human donor in good health (CMV status not recorded). Some clones in this sample may be carry-over from other donors' samples. This chain connects TRBV28 to TRBJ1-2; D is possibly TRBD1 (5 bases). CDR3 nucleotide sequence: TGTGCCAGCAGTTTGGGGCATGGGGGGTATGGCTACACCTTC. This codes for CASSLGHGGYGYTF.